A single sample is the source of the 16 T cell receptor beta chains below, sequenced in a study of PD-1 blockade in classical Hodgkin lymphoma. The time point denotes: cycle 4 day 1 (C4D1), after less than 7 weeks of nivolumab. In every patient, relapse followed autologous stem cell transplantation, while exposure to brentuximab vedotin differed. The table came from immunoSEQ multiplex PCR; TCRdb's copy has only in-frame clones and leaves some out. The sample lists tens of thousands of clones; approximately 90% were seen once. This sample comprised peripheral blood mononuclear cells (PBMCs), obtained before the fourth cycle of nivolumab. These receptor sequences come from a human donor with classical Hodgkin lymphoma.

This clone was detected once. This sequence joins TRBV2 and TRBJ2-4, with 10 bases matching TRBD1. The germline V gene has CDR1 SNHLY and CDR2 FYNNEI. With V trimmed by 6 bases and J by 2 bases, 10 bases remained unmatched. The CDR3 consists of 17 residues. The DNA of the CDR3 is TGTGCCAGCAGCGACGCGACAGGGGGCATAACCAAAAACATTCAGTACTTC. This translates into CASSDATGGITKNIQYF.

The chain links TRBV5-1 to TRBJ1-4, with D perhaps matching TRBD1 (6 bases). CDR1 SGHRS and CDR2 YFSETQ come from the germline V gene. This CDR3 region has 19 residues. Trimming shortened V by 3 bases and J by 0 bases, and 21 bases separated the two germline ends. This CDR3 is CASSWGTRTKLSTNEKLFF. CDR3 in DNA: TGCGCCAGCAGCTGGGGGACAAGGACTAAACTGTCAACTAATGAAAAACTGTTTTTT.

To note about this clone: Other DNA sequences of this sample code for an identical CDR3. The chain combines TRBV20-1 with TRBJ2-3; no clear D gene. This CDR3 contains 10 residues. The V gene's germline CDR1 is DFQATT and CDR2 SNEGSKA (reference sequence). Trimming left V 5 bases short and J 3 bases short, with 3 bases between. This CDR3 is CSASTDTQYF. The CDR3 DNA reads TGCAGTGCTTCAACAGATACGCAGTATTTT.

This chain connects TRBV27 to TRBJ2-5; a possible D gene is TRBD2 (5 bases). The J call may be in error: the DNA end matches TRBJ2-7 better. The CDR3 has 13 residues. Looked up from germline, CDR1 is MNHEY and CDR2 is SMNVEV (reference sequence). CDR3 nucleotide sequence: TGTGCCAGCAGTTTACGGGACTCCTACGAGCAGTACTTC. Translation: CASSLRDSYEQYF.

The gene calls are TRBV7-6 and TRBJ2-3, with TRBD2 as a possible D gene (7 bases). V was shortened by 6 bases and J by 4 bases, with 20 bases between the two germline ends. Germline-derived CDR1 and CDR2 are SGHVS and FNYEAQ. This CDR3 has 16 residues. The CDR3 region has the DNA TGTGCCAGCAGTCCTGCCCGGGGGGCGGCTGCAGATACGCAGTATTTT. Translating gives CASSPARGAAADTQYF.

This chain uses TRBV10-3 with TRBJ1-6; no definite D call. The V gene lost 3 bases and the J gene lost 7 bases, with 10 bases spanning the gap. This CDR3 region has 14 residues. CDR1 and CDR2 from the germline V gene are ENHRY and SYGVKD. In DNA form, the CDR3 reads TGTGCCATCAGTGAAGGAGTTCGGAATTCACCCCTCCACTTT. Its translation is CAISEGVRNSPLHF.

This chain uses TRBV2 with TRBJ1-5; tentatively, D is TRBD1 (6 bases). The V and J ends lost 8 bases and 3 bases respectively, with 11 bases between them. The CDR3 covers 13 residues. Germline lookup yields CDR1 SNHLY and CDR2 FYNNEI. The CDR3 reads CASGTQDNQPQHF. The CDR3 DNA follows: TGTGCCAGCGGGACACAAGACAATCAGCCCCAGCATTTT.

V gene TRBV4-1 combines with J gene TRBJ1-5, with D hard to call. With 5 bases removed from V and 0 bases from J, the gap between germline ends came to 17 bases. Germline assignment: CDR1 MGHRA and CDR2 YSYEKL. This CDR3 spans 17 amino acids. CDR3 DNA: TGCGCCAGCAGCGACGAGCCAGCCGTTTATAGCAATCAGCCCCAGCATTTT. Amino acids: CASSDEPAVYSNQPQHF.

This chain connects TRBV4-1 to TRBJ2-3; no definite D call. The CDR3 has 19 residues. V lost 0 bases and J 4 bases, leaving 23 bases between the germline ends. Per germline, CDR1 MGHRA and CDR2 YSYEKL. CDR3: CASSQELLKETMSADTQYF. CDR3 DNA sequence: TGCGCCAGCAGCCAAGAACTATTAAAGGAAACCATGAGCGCAGATACGCAGTATTTT.

On this clone: Other DNA sequences within the sample encode an identical CDR3. The CDR3 is CASSPGETQYF. Written as DNA, the CDR3 is TGTGCCAGCTCACCCGGGGAGACCCAGTACTTC. V is TRBV18 and J is TRBJ2-5, with D unclear. CDR1 is KGHSH and CDR2 is LQKENI in the germline V gene. CDR3 size: 11 residues. Between the trimmed V and J ends, which lost 3 bases and 5 bases, there was a span of 4 bases.

The chain recombines TRBV11-2 with TRBJ2-7; D gene uncertain. Germline-derived CDR1 and CDR2 are SGHAT and FQNNGV. The CDR3 runs 14 residues. V was trimmed by 1 base and J by 4 bases, leaving 11 bases between them. The chain's CDR3 is CASSLGGVLYEQYF. The CDR3 nucleotides read TGTGCCAGCAGCTTAGGCGGAGTACTTTACGAGCAGTACTTC.

The chain has TRBV9 and TRBJ2-2; 10 positions agree with TRBD1. Per the germline V gene, CDR1 is SGDLS and CDR2 is YYNGEE. The CDR3 covers 17 residues. V dropped 4 bases and J dropped 4; count of bases not matched to a gene: 10. As DNA, the CDR3 is TGTGCCAGCAGCATCAGAAGACAGGGGGCGGGCACCGGGGAGCTGTTTTTT. Its translation: CASSIRRQGAGTGELFF.

CDR3 protein: CASSLGQPPSEQFF. CDR3 DNA sequence: TGTGCCAGCAGCTTAGGCCAACCCCCTAGCGAGCAGTTCTTC. The chain couples TRBV7-9 to TRBJ2-1; TRBD2 might be the D (5 bases). The V end was cut by 1 base, the J end by 10 bases, with 14 bases between. Looked up from germline, CDR1 is SEHNR and CDR2 is FQNEAQ (reference sequence). The CDR3 extends over 14 amino acids. Drawing the rest from reference TRBV7-9 and TRBJ2-1, the complete variable domain is DTGVSQNPRHKITKRGQNVTFRCDPISEHNRLYWYRQTLGQGPEFLTYFQNEAQLEKSRLLSDRFSAERPKGSFSTLEIQRTEQGDSAMYLCASSLGQPPSEQFFGPGTRLTVL.

J is TRBJ1-2 and V is TRBV5-5; D is undetermined. With 0 bases removed from V and 5 bases from J, the gap between germline ends came to 14 bases. This CDR3 region has 15 residues. CDR1 is SGHKS, CDR2 YYEKEE, per germline (reference sequence). CDR3 region: CASSLEVTLFYGYTF. As DNA, the CDR3 is TGTGCCAGCAGCTTGGAAGTGACGCTTTTTTATGGCTACACCTTC.

The chain recombines TRBV15 with TRBJ1-6; possible D gene TRBD1, 5 bases. V was shortened by 1 base and J by 8 bases, with 6 bases between the two germline ends. Germline V lookup: CDR1 LNHNV, CDR2 YYDKDF (reference sequence). The CDR3 extends over 13 amino acids. The CDR3 loop reads CATSRVGDSPLHF. CDR3 bases: TGTGCCACCAGCAGAGTGGGGGATTCACCCCTCCACTTT.

The rearrangement links TRBV11-3 to TRBJ2-5, with no clear D. This CDR3 is 13 amino acids long. CDR1 SGHNT and CDR2 YENEEA come from the germline V gene. V lost 5 bases and J lost 2, with 9 bases in between. CDR3 nucleotides: TGTGCCAGCAGCCGGATGGGGCAAGAGACCCAGTACTTC. Its protein product is CASSRMGQETQYF.